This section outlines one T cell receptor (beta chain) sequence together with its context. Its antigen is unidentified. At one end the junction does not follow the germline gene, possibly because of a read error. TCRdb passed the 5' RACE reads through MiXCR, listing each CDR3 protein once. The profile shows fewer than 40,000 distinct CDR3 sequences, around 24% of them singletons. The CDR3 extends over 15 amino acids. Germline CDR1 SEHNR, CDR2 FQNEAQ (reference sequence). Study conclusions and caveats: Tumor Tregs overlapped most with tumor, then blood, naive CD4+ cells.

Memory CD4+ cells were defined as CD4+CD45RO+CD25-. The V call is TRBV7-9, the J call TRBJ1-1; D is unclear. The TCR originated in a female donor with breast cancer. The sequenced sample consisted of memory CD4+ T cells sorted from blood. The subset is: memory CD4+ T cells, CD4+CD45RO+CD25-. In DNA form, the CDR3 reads TGTGCCAGCAGCTTAGATGGGTTTCTGTATACTGAAGCTTCCTTT. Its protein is CASSLDGFLYTEASF. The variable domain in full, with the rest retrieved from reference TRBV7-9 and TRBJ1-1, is DTGVSQNPRHKITKRGQNVTFRCDPISEHNRLYWYRQTLGQGPEFLTYFQNEAQLEKSRLLSDRFSAERPKGSFSTLEIQRTEQGDSAMYLCASSLDGFLYTEASFGQGTRLTVV.